The clone carrying this T cell receptor beta chain was counted a few times. Its specificity is not known. This sample is drawn from a study of beta chain features in type 1 diabetes. The overall study: All samples together contributed 90 million to 130 million sorted cells for examination. Study-wide results and caveats: Since sequencing was performed on cDNA, cells with high TCR expression could be over-represented. All four CD4+ subsets of Type 1 diabetes patients contained TCRB CDR3s that were moderately but significantly shorter.

CDR1 is SEHNR, CDR2 FQNEAQ, per germline (reference sequence). Between the trimmed V and J ends, which lost 2 bases and 3 bases, there was a span of 7 bases. The CDR3 is 13 residues long. The whole isolated RNA underwent reverse transcription, so sequencing captured expressed TCRB transcripts. Clones were read by immunoSEQ multiplex PCR, and TCRdb kept only the in-frame ones, dropping some. The table includes 300,000 to 400,000 clones, roughly 12% detected once. The J gene is TRBJ1-2, the V gene TRBV7-9; TRBD1 is a possible D gene (5 bases). The sequence came from a man between 18 and 29 years old in good health. Sequenced sample: naive CD4+ T cells from blood. The CDR3, as DNA: TGTGCCAGCAGCTTACTAGGGGACTATGGCTACACCTTC. Protein product: CASSLLGDYGYTF.